This T cell receptor (beta chain) was sequenced in a study of molecular identifiers for immune sequencing clone quantification. Across the study: RNA, taken in replicates from roughly 21,000 or 96,000 naive CD8 cells, was split five ways, with four sequenced. Study-wide results and caveats: Over 97% of effector molecules, yet under 1% of naive-cell molecules, were held by clones above 20 RNA copies.

Bulk libraries came from a prior protocol with listed TCR primers. TCRdb re-derived calls from the PCR reads in MiXCR, one entry per CDR3 protein. The data show about 640,000 distinct CDR3 sequences, roughly 21% seen once. This clonotype was recorded many times. No antigen is known for it. Sorting defined naive CD8 T cells as CD8+CD4-CCR7+CD45RA+. Material: naive CD8+ T cells from blood, with Jurkat cell RNA spiked in. The sample's subset: FACS-sorted CD8+CD4-CCR7+CD45RA+ naive T cells. The receptor was derived from a human donor in good health. Some libraries in this study had Jurkat cell RNA spiked in.

The CDR3 sequence is CASSLRADTQYF. In nucleotides, the CDR3 is TGCGCCAGCAGCCTACGGGCAGATACGCAGTATTTT. The chain links TRBV4-3 to TRBJ2-3; no firm D call. Deletions cut 4 bases from V and 4 bases from J, with 6 bases between. Germline V gene sequence: CDR1 LGHNA, CDR2 YSLEER. This CDR3 is built from 12 residues.